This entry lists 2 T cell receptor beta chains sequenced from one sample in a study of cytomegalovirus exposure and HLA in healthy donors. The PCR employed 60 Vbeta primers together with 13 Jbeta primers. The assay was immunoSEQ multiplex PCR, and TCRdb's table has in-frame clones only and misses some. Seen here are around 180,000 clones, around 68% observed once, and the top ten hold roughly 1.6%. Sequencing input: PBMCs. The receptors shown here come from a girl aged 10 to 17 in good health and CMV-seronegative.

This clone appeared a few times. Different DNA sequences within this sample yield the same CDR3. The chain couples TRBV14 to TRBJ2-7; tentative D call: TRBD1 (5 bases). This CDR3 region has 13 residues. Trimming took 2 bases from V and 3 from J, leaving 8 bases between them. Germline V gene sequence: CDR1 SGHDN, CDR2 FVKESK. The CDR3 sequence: CASSQRDSYEQYF. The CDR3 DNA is TGTGCCAGCAGCCAACGCGACAGCTACGAGCAGTACTTC.

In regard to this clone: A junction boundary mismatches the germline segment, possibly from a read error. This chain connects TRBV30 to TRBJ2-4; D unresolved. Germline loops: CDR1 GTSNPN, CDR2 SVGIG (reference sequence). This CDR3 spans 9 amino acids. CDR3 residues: CAWSPPSDF. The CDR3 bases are TGTGCCTGGAGTCCCCCCTCCGACTTC.